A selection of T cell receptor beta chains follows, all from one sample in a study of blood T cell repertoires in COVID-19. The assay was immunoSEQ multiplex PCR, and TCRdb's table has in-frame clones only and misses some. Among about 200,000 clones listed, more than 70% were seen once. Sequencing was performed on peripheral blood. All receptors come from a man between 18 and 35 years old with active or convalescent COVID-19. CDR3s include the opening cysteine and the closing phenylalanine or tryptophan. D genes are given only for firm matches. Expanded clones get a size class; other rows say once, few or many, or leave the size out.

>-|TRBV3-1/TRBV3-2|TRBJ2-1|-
CASSQEDREQFF
TGTGCCAGCAGCCAAGAAGATCGGGAGCAGTTCTTC
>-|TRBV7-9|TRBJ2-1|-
CASRSVNEQFF
TGTGCCAGCAGGAGCGTCAATGAGCAGTTCTTC
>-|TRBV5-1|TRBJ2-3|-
CASRTDPRTDTQYF
TGCGCCAGTCGGACAGACCCCAGGACAGATACGCAGTATTTT
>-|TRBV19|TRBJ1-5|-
CASSIIRGSGNQPQHF
TGTGCCAGTAGTATTATTAGGGGTTCCGGCAATCAGCCCCAGCATTTT
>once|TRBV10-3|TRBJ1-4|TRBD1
CAITADQGEHEKLFF
TGTGCCATCACCGCAGACCAGGGGGAGCATGAAAAACTGTTTTTT
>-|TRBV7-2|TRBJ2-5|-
CASSSQAGGETQYF
TGTGCCAGCAGCTCCCAAGCGGGCGGGGAGACCCAGTACTTC
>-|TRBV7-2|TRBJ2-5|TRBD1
CASRQSRGRETQYF
TGTGCCAGCAGACAATCCAGGGGGCGAGAGACCCAGTACTTC
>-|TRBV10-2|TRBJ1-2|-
CASSDSTGGYTF
TGCGCCAGCAGTGACAGCACCGGGGGCTACACCTTC
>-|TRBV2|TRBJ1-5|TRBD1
CASTTLGTGDNQPQHF
TGTGCCAGCACTACACTGGGGACAGGGGACAATCAGCCCCAGCATTTT
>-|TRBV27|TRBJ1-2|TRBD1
CASSLTGGQGYTF
TGTGCCAGCAGTTTAACAGGGGGCCAAGGCTACACCTTC
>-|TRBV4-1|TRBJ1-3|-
CASSQVDRPGNTIYF
TGCGCCAGCAGCCAAGTAGACAGGCCGGGAAACACCATATATTTT
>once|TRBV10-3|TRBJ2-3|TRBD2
CAISQPGLAGDTQYF
TGTGCCATCAGCCAACCGGGACTAGCGGGAGATACGCAGTATTTT
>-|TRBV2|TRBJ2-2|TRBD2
CASKLAGNTGELFF
TGTGCCAGTAAACTAGCGGGGAACACCGGGGAGCTGTTTTTT
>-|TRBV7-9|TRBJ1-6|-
CASSLTTGPLHF
TGTGCCAGCAGCTTAACCACGGGGCCCCTCCACTTT
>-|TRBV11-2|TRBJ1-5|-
CASSGPSNQPQHF
TGTGCCAGCAGCGGGCCAAGCAATCAGCCCCAGCATTTT
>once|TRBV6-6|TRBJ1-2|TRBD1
CASSYSSQGDGYTF
TGTGCCAGCAGTTACTCGAGTCAGGGGGACGGCTACACCTTC
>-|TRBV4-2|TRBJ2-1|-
CASSLTGGRGPRNEQFF
TGTGCCAGCAGCCTCACTGGAGGGCGGGGGCCCCGCAATGAGCAGTTCTTC
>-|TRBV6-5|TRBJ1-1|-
CASSYSGATEAFF
TGTGCCAGCAGTTACTCAGGGGCCACTGAAGCTTTCTTT
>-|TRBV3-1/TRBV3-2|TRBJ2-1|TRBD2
CASSRGTSGGSYNEQFF
TGTGCCAGCAGCCGCGGGACTAGCGGGGGCTCCTACAATGAGCAGTTCTTC
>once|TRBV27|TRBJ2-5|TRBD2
CASSRAGGPVETQYF
TGTGCCAGCAGCCGGGCGGGAGGGCCTGTTGAGACCCAGTACTTC
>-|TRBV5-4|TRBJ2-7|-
CASSLYTAYEQYF
TGTGCCAGCAGCTTGTACACAGCCTACGAGCAGTACTTC
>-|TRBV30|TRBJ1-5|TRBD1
CAWSVEGAQPQHF
TGTGCCTGGAGTGTAGAGGGGGCCCAGCCCCAGCATTTT
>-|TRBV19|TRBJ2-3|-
CASSIKSLFDTQYF
TGTGCCAGTAGTATAAAGAGCCTATTCGATACGCAGTATTTT
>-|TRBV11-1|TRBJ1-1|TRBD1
CASSSIRGQGTEAFF
TGTGCCAGCAGCTCAATCAGGGGGCAGGGGACTGAAGCTTTCTTT
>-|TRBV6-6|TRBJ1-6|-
CASSYSPTSPLHF
TGTGCCAGCAGTTACTCACCGACATCACCCCTCCACTTT
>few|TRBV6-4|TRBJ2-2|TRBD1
CASSETGGGTGELFF
TGTGCCAGCAGTGAGACAGGGGGCGGCACCGGGGAGCTGTTTTTT
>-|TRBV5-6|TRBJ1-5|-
CASSTWRSPTEGGNQPQHF
TGTGCCAGCAGCACATGGAGGTCCCCCACGGAGGGCGGTAATCAGCCCCAGCATTTT
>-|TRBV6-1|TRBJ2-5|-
CASSEVWFGGRETQYF
TGTGCCAGCAGTGAAGTATGGTTCGGGGGGCGGGAGACCCAGTACTTC
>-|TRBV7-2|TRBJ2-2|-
CASSPRLANTGELFF
TGTGCCAGCAGCCCCCGGCTAGCGAACACCGGGGAGCTGTTTTTT
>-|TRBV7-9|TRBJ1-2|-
CASSRLQDDYGYTF
TGTGCCAGCAGCCGATTACAGGATGACTATGGCTACACCTTC
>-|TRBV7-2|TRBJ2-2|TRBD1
CASSLARGPITGELFF
TGTGCCAGCAGCTTAGCGAGGGGGCCCATAACCGGGGAGCTGTTTTTT
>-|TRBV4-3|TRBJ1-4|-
CASSKDTNNEKLFF
TGCGCCAGCAGCAAAGACACAAATAATGAAAAACTGTTTTTT
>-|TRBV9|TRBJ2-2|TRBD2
CASSAEGTSGTTNTGELFF
TGTGCCAGCAGCGCGGAGGGGACTAGCGGGACCACGAACACCGGGGAGCTGTTTTTT
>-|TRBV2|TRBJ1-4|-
CASSLGAKEKLFF
TGTGCCAGCAGTTTGGGGGCGAAGGAAAAACTGTTTTTT
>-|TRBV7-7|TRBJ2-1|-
CASSLRRMAPYNEQFF
TGTGCCAGCAGCTTACGCAGGATGGCCCCCTACAATGAGCAGTTCTTC
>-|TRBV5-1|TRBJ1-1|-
CASRLDSLNTEAFF
TGCGCCAGCAGGTTGGACAGCTTGAACACTGAAGCTTTCTTT
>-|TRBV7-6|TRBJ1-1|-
CASSSTRVLNTEAFF
TGTGCCAGCAGCTCAACCCGGGTTCTGAACACTGAAGCTTTCTTT
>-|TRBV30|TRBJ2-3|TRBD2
CAWSGLAPADTQYF
TGTGCCTGGAGCGGACTAGCCCCCGCAGATACGCAGTATTTT
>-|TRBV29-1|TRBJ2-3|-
CSVTQTGTGATDTQYF
TGCAGCGTTACCCAGACAGGGACGGGGGCAACAGATACGCAGTATTTT
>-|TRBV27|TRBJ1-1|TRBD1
CASSFLGGQGEAFF
TGTGCCAGCAGTTTTTTGGGGGGACAGGGTGAAGCTTTCTTT
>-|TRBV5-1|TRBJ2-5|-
CASSLGTAPFQETQYF
TGCGCCAGCAGCTTGGGGACAGCGCCATTCCAAGAGACCCAGTACTTC
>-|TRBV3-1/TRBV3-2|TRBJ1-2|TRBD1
CASSNQGAYGYTF
TGTGCCAGCAGCAACCAGGGGGCCTATGGCTACACCTTC
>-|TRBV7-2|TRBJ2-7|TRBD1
CASSRDRGLTYEQYF
TGTGCCAGCAGCAGGGACAGGGGGTTAACCTACGAGCAGTACTTC
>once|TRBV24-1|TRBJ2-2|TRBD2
CATSENPGLGTGELFF
TGTGCCACCAGTGAAAATCCGGGACTAGGGACCGGGGAGCTGTTTTTT
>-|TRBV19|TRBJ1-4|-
CASSGYREGDEKLFF
TGTGCCAGTAGTGGTTACAGGGAAGGCGATGAAAAACTGTTTTTT